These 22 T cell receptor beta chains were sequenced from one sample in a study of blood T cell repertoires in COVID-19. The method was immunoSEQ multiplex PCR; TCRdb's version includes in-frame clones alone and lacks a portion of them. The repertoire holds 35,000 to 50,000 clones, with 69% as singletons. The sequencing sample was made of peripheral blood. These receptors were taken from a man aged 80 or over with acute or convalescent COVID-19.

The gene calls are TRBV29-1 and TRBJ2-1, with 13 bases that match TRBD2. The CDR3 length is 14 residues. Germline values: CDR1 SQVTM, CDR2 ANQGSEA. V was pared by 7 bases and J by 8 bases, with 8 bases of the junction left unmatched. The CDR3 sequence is CSADRTSGSHEQFF. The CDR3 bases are TGCAGCGCCGACAGGACTAGCGGGAGTCATGAGCAGTTCTTC.

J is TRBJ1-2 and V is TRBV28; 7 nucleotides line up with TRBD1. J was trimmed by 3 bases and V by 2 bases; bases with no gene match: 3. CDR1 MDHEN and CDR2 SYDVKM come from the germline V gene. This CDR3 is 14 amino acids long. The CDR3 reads CASSLGGQYYGYTF. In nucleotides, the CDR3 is TGTGCCAGCAGTTTAGGGGGACAGTACTATGGCTACACCTTC.

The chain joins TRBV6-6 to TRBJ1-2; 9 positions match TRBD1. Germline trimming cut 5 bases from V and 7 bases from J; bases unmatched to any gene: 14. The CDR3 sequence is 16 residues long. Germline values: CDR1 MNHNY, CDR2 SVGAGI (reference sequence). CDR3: CASSTPTGGEVGGYTF. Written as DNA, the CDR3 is TGTGCCAGCAGTACCCCGACAGGGGGGGAGGTCGGTGGCTACACCTTC.

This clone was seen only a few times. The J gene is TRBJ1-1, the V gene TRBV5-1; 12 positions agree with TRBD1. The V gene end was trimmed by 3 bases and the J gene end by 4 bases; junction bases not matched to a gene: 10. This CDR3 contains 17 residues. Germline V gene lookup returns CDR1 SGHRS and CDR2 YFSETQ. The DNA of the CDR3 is TGCGCCAGCAGCTCGATGGGGACAGGGGGCGCAGGCACTGAAGCTTTCTTT. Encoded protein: CASSSMGTGGAGTEAFF.

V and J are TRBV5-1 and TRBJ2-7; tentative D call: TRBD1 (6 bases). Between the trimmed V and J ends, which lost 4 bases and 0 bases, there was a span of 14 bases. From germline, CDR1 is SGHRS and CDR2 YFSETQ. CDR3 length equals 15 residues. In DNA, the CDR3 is TGCGCCAGCAGCCCCGTCGACAGGTACTCCTACGAGCAGTACTTC. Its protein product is CASSPVDRYSYEQYF.

CDR3 nucleotide sequence: TGTGCCAGCAGCCCGGGACTAGCGAATGAGCAGTTCTTC. Translating gives CASSPGLANEQFF. This rearrangement joins TRBV9 to TRBJ2-1; 10 nucleotides agree with TRBD2. Germline V CDR1 and CDR2: SGDLS, YYNGEE. V lost 4 bases, J lost 7 bases, and 2 bases stayed unmatched. This CDR3 has 13 amino acids.

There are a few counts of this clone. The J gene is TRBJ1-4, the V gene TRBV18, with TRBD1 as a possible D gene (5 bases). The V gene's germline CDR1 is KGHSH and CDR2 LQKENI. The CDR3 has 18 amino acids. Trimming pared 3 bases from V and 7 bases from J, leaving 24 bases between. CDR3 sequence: CASSPKGSSGDLTEKLFF. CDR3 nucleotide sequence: TGTGCCAGCTCACCTAAGGGGTCGTCAGGCGATCTCACTGAAAAACTGTTTTTT.

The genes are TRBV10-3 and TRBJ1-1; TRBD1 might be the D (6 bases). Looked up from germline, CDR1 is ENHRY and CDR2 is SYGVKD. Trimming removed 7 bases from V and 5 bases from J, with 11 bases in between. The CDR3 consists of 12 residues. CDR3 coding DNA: TGTGCCATCACCAACCAGGGGACTGAAGCTTTCTTT. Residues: CAITNQGTEAFF.

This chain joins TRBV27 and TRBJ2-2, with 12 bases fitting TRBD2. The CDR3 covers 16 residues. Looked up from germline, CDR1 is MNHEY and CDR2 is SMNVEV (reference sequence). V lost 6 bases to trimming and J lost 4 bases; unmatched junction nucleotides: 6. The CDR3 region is CASSRTSGTLTGELFF. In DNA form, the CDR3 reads TGTGCCAGCAGCCGGACTAGCGGGACCCTCACCGGGGAGCTGTTTTTT.

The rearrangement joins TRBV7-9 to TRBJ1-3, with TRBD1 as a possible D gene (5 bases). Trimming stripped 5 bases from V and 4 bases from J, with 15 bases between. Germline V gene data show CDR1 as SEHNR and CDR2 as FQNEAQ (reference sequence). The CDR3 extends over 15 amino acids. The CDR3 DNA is TGTGCCAGCAGCCCCCCGGGAGGGGCGGGAAACACCATATATTTT. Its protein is CASSPPGGAGNTIYF.

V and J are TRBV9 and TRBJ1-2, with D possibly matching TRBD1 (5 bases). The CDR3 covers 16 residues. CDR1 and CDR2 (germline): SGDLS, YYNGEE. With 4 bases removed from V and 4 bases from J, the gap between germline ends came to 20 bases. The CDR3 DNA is TGTGCCAGCAGCAGAGGGGACGGGAGCCGGCTCTATGGCTACACCTTC. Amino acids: CASSRGDGSRLYGYTF.

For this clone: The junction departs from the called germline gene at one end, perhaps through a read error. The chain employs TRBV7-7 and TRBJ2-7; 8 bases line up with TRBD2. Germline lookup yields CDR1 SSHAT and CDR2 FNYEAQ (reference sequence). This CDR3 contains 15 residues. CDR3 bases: TGTGCTAGCAGCCCTACGACTAGCGTGTTGGACGAGCAGTACTTC. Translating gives CASSPTTSVLDEQYF.

The CDR3 is CASSAPGDTQYF. The CDR3 bases are TGTGCCAGCTCTGCCCCGGGGGATACGCAGTATTTT. The chain recombines TRBV18 with TRBJ2-3; D might be TRBD2 (5 bases). Trimming removed 6 bases at V and 6 bases at J, with 10 bases between. Germline-derived CDR1 and CDR2 are KGHSH and LQKENI. CDR3 length: 12 residues.

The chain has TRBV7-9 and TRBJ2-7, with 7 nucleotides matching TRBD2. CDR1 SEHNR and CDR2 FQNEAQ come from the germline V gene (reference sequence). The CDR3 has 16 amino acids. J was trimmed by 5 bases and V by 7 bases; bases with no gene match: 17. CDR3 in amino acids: CASTIPTTSSIDEQYF. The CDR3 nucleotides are TGTGCCAGCACCATACCAACGACTAGCTCAATCGACGAGCAGTACTTC.

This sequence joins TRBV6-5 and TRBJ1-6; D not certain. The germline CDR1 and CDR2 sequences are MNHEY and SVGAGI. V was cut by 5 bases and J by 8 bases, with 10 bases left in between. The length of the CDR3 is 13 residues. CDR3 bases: TGTGCCAGCAGTATCAACGGGGATTCACCCCTCCACTTT. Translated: CASSINGDSPLHF.

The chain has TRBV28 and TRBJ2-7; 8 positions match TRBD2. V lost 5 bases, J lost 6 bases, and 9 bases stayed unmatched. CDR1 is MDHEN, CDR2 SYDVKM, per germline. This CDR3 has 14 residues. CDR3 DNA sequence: TGTGCCAGCAGTCCCCCTGCCACTAGCGGCGAGCAGTACTTC. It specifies CASSPPATSGEQYF.

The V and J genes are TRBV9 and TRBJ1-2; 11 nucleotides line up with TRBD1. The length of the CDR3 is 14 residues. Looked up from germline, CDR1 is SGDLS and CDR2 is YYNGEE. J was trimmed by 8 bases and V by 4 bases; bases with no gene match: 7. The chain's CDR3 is CASSLRTGGVGYTF. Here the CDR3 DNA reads TGTGCCAGCAGCCTACGGACAGGGGGCGTGGGCTACACCTTC.

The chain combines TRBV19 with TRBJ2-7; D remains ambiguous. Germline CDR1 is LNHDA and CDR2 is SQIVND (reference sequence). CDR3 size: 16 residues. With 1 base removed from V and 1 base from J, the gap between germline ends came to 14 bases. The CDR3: CASSIAASERSYEQYF. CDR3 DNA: TGTGCCAGTAGTATAGCCGCGAGCGAGAGGTCCTACGAGCAGTACTTC.

CDR3 residues: CASSYSILGETQYF. The DNA of the CDR3 is TGTGCCAGCAGTTACTCGATACTCGGAGAGACCCAGTACTTC. V gene TRBV6-5 combines with J gene TRBJ2-5; D is unclear. Trimming left V 0 bases short and J 4 bases short, with 9 bases between. Per germline, CDR1 MNHEY and CDR2 SVGAGI. CDR3 length equals 14 residues.

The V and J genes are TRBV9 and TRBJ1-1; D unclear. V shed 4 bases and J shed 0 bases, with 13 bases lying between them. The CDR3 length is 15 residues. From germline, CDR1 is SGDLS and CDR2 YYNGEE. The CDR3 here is CASSPLLEMNTEAFF. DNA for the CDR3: TGTGCCAGCAGCCCCCTCCTGGAGATGAACACTGAAGCTTTCTTT.

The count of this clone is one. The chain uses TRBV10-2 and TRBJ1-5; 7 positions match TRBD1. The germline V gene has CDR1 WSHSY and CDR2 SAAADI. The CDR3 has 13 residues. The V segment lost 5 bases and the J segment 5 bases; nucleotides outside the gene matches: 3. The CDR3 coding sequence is TGCGCCAGCAGTTCCCAGGGGGATCAGCCCCAGCATTTT. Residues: CASSSQGDQPQHF.

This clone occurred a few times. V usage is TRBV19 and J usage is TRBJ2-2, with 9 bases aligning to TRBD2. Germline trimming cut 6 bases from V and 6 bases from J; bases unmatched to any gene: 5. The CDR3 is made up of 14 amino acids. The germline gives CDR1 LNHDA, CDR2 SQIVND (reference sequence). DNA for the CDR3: TGTGCCAGTAGGTCTAGCGGGACTGCCGGGGAGCTGTTTTTT. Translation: CASRSSGTAGELFF.